This T cell receptor (beta chain) was recorded in a study of blood T cell repertoires in COVID-19. Study background: The United States, Italy and Spain supplied acute and convalescent COVID-19 samples. In each case, the material was cDNA or gDNA derived from T cells, B-cell-depleted T cells, or PBMCs.

Trimming cost V 0 bases and J 7 bases; bases outside gene matches: 5. This CDR3 is 14 amino acids long. Per the germline V gene, CDR1 is ENHRY and CDR2 is SYGVKD. In the source study's methods: Nucleated cell counts were estimated from reference gene primer amplification. Using immunoSEQ multiplex PCR, the repertoire was profiled, and TCRdb retains in-frame clones only, with some absent. V and J calls and clone size are given by that table; D and trimming were obtained from the DNA. The sample contains 150,000 to 200,000 clones, approximately 85% of which appear only once. Input material: peripheral blood. The chain is built from TRBV10-3 and TRBJ2-5; 7 bases are a match to TRBD1. The sequence derives from a man aged 60 to 69 with acute or convalescent COVID-19. CDR3 sequence: CAISESRDSGTQYF. The CDR3 DNA sequence: TGTGCCATCAGTGAGTCGAGGGACAGTGGGACCCAGTACTTC.